These T cell receptor beta chains were read from a single sample in a study of cytomegalovirus exposure and HLA in healthy donors. The method was immunoSEQ multiplex PCR; TCRdb's version includes in-frame clones alone and lacks a portion of them. The sample has under 200,000 clones; about 72% are singletons. What was sequenced was PBMCs. The receptor source for this set is a man aged 45 to 65 in good health and CMV-seropositive. CDR3s include the opening cysteine and the closing phenylalanine or tryptophan.

v_call	cdr3_aa
TRBV5-6	CASSFTLAGGGYEQYF
TRBV10-3	CAISVGGSTEAFF
TRBV5-8	CASSHDRGRNEQFF
TRBV6-5	CASSYSSGLGGTTF
TRBV4-1	CASSQGGGFPTNEKLFF
TRBV15	CATSRDRSPYEQYF
TRBV7-2	CASSYQVGGYTF
TRBV7-2	CASSLGLRQPQHF
TRBV5-6	CASSSAANYGYTF
TRBV6-5	CASSYGELNTEAFF
TRBV9	CASRSSGANVLTF
TRBV11-2	CASSLEGARGNTIYF
TRBV6-5	CASSYVGRTNYGYTF
TRBV25-1	CASSEWGAGNTIYF
TRBV29-1	CSVEDQETGSYEQYF
TRBV4-3	CASSQDGGGIYEQYF
TRBV19	CASSAPGGRGTTFF
TRBV9	CASSRGDQETQYF
TRBV28	CASSPWQIVQPQHF
TRBV7-2	CASSPSGTRLGEQYF
TRBV6-5	CASSYYRGYGYTF
TRBV19	CASSPQGPTRNEKLFF
TRBV5-4	CASSKDNTGSGYEQYF
TRBV19	CASSISRGETQYF
TRBV19	CASTLRDRGFPDTEAFF
TRBV9	CASSAALGPYNEQFF
TRBV12-5	CASGLGTGPNSPLHF
TRBV13	CASSSDRGRDTQYF
TRBV11-2	CASSLDGASSYTEAFF
TRBV4-3	CASSQDYSNQPQHF
TRBV4-3	CASSHELTDTQYF
TRBV4-1	CASSQLDSSPLHF
TRBV2	CASSERQGVSNYGYTF
TRBV19	CASTPLLAGGFNEQFF
TRBV27	CASSLQGTGNTEAFF
TRBV11-3	CASSPYGQGNEQFF
TRBV11-2	CASSGAPQETQYF
TRBV29-1	CSVTGTGSNQPQHF
TRBV5-1	CASSFSGAGANVLTF
TRBV18	CASSPGTGLSPYEQYF
TRBV15	CATSAGTGGYEQYF
TRBV6-1	CASSQGLTNEKLFF
TRBV7-8	CASSGRGSYEQYF
TRBV11-1	CASSSRLAGNEQFF
TRBV4-1	CASSLDRRVSEAFF
TRBV12-5	CASGLVRSGGPISNEQFF
TRBV6-5	CASSLGGLNTEAFF
TRBV7-9	CASSLVIAGHYGYTF
TRBV23-1	CASSQLGNRVDLSNQPQHF
TRBV7-2	CASSFGQGASPLHF
TRBV4-2	CASSQDSPRVEAFF
TRBV9	CASSVVAGGYTDTQYF
TRBV7-3	CASSLGTSTNNEQFF